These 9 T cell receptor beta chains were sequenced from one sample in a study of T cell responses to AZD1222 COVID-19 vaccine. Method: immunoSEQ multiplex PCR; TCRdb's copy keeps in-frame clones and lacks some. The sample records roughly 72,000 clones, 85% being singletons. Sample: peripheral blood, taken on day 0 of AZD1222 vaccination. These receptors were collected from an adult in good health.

CDR3 residues: CASSLTSREQFF. DNA of the CDR3: TGTGCCAGCAGCCTGACTAGCCGCGAGCAGTTCTTC. This chain joins TRBV7-9 and TRBJ2-1; 7 bases are shared with TRBD2. Germline trimming cut 5 bases from V and 10 bases from J; bases unmatched to any gene: 5. Germline values: CDR1 SEHNR, CDR2 FQNEAQ (reference sequence). This CDR3 region has 12 residues.

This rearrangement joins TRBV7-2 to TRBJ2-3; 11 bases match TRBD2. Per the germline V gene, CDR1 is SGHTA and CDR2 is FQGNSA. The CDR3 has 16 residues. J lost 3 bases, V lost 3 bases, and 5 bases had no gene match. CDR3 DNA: TGTGCCAGCAGCTTGTCCGGGACTAGCGGTACAGATACGCAGTATTTT. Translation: CASSLSGTSGTDTQYF.

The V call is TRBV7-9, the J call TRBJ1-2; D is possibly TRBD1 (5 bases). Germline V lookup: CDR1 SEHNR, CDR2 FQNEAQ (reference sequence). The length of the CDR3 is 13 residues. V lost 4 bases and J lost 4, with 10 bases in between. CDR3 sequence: CASSSGRIYGYTF. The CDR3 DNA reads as TGTGCCAGCAGCTCGGGACGGATCTATGGCTACACCTTC.

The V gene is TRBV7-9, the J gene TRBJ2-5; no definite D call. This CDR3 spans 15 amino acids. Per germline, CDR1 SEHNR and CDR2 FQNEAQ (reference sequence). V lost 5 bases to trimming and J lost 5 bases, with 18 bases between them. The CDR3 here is CASSLFSPPWETQYF. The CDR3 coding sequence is TGTGCCAGCAGCCTATTTTCCCCTCCTTGGGAGACCCAGTACTTC.

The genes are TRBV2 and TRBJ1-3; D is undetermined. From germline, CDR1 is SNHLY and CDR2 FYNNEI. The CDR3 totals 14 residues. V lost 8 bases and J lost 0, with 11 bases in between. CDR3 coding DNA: TGTGCCAGCGGGAAGGATTACTCTGGAAACACCATATATTTT. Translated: CASGKDYSGNTIYF.

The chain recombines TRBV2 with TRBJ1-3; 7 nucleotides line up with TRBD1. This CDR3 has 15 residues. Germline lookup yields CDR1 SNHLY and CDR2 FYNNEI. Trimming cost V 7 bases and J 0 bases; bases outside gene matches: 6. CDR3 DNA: TGTGCCAGCATGGACAGGTCCTTCTCTGGAAACACCATATATTTT. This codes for CASMDRSFSGNTIYF.

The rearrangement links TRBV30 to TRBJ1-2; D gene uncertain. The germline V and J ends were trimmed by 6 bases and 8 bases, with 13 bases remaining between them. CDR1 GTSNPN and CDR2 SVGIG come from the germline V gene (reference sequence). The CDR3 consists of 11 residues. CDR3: CACQDGLGYTF. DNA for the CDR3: TGTGCCTGCCAGGACGGGTTGGGCTACACCTTC.

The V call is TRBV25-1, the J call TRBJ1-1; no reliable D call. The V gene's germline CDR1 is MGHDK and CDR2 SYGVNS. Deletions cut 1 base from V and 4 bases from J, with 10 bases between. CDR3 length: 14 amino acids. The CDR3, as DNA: TGTGCCAGCAGTGAATCTTACGGCCTCACTGAAGCTTTCTTT. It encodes CASSESYGLTEAFF.

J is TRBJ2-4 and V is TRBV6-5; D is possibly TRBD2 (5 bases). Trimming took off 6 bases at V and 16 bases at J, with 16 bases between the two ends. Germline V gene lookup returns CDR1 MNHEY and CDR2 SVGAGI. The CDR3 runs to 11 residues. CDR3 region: CASRLGSSTYF. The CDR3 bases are TGTGCCAGCAGACTAGGATCTTCAACCTACTTC.